This T cell receptor beta chain was found in a study of blood T cell repertoires in COVID-19. Recruits, aged about 18 to 100 years, lived in 24 US areas. Participants were placed into cohorts based on the clinical history they reported. V shed 7 bases and J shed 3 bases, with 13 bases lying between them. In germline, CDR1 is MDHEN, CDR2 SYDVKM. The length of the CDR3 is 14 residues. This clone was seen just once. In the source study's methods: Reference gene primer amplification in the assay estimated nucleated cell counts. Assay: immunoSEQ multiplex PCR; the TCRdb copy retains only in-frame clones and omits some. V, J and clone size are those of that table, while D and trimming were read from the DNA. The profile shows roughly 210,000 clones, around 87% of them singletons.

The sequence was collected from a man aged 30 to 45 in a cohort exposed to, infected with or recovered from COVID-19 (not recorded which). Sequenced sample: PBMCs or T cells enriched from blood (not recorded which). The V gene is TRBV28, the J gene TRBJ1-5; a possible D gene is TRBD1 (6 bases). The CDR3 loop reads CASKAGDFNQPQHF. DNA for the CDR3: TGTGCCAGCAAAGCAGGGGATTTCAATCAGCCCCAGCATTTT.